This TCR beta chain was profiled in a study of cytomegalovirus exposure and HLA in healthy donors. Primers included in the PCR were 60 Vbeta and 13 Jbeta primers. Using immunoSEQ multiplex PCR, the repertoire was profiled, and TCRdb retains in-frame clones only, with some absent. The data show some 180,000 clones, roughly 74% seen once. J was trimmed by 2 bases and V by 2 bases; bases with no gene match: 3. There are 17 residues in the CDR3. In germline, CDR1 is SGHTA, CDR2 FQGTGA. The sequencing input was PBMCs. This chain connects TRBV7-3 to TRBJ2-2, with TRBD1 identical over 12 bases. The TCR sequence derives from a woman aged 30 to 39 in good health and CMV-seropositive. The CDR3 region is CASSLSGTGGNTGELFF. The CDR3 DNA reads as TGTGCCAGCAGCTTATCCGGGACAGGGGGCAACACCGGGGAGCTGTTTTTT.